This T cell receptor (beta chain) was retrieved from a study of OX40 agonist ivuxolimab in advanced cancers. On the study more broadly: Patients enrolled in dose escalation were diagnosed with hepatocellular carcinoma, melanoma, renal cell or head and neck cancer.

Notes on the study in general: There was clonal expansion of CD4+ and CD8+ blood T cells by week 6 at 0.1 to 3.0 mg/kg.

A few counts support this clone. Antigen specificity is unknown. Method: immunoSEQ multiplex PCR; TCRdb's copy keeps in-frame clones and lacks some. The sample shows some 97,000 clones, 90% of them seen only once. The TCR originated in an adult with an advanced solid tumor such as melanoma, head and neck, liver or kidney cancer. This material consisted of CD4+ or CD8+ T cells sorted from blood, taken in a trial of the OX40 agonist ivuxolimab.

CDR3 sequence reads: CASSPLGTDQGETQYF. The CDR3 DNA follows: TGTGCCAGCAGTCCCCTTGGGACAGACCAGGGGGAGACCCAGTACTTC. The chain is built from TRBV2 and TRBJ2-5, with 7 bases that match TRBD1. The CDR3 has 16 residues. The ends lost 5 bases at V and 5 bases at J; junction bases unmatched: 14. Germline-derived CDR1 and CDR2 are SNHLY and FYNNEI.